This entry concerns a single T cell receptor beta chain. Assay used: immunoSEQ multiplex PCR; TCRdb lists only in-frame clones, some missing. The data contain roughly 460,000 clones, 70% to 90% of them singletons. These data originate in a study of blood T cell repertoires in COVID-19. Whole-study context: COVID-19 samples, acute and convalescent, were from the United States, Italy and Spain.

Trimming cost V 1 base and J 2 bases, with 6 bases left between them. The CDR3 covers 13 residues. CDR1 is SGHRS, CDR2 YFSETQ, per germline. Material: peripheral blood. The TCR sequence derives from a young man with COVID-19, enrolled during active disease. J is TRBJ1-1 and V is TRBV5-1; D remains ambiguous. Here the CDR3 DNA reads TGCGCCAGCAGCTTGCGAGTTAACACTGAAGCTTTCTTT. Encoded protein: CASSLRVNTEAFF.